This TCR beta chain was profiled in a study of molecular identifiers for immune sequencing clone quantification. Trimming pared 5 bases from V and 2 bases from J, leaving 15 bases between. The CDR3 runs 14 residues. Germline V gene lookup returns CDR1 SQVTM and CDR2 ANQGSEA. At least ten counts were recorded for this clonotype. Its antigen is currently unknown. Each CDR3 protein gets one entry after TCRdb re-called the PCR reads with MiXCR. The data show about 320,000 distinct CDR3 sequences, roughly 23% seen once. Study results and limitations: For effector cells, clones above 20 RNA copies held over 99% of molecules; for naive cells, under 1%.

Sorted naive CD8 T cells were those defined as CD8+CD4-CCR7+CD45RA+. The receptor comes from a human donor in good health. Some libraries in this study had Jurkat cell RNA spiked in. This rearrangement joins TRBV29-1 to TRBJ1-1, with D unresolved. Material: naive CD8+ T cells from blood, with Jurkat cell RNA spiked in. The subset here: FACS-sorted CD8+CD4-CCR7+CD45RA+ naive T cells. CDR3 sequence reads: CSVLIGGLNTEAFF. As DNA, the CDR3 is TGCAGCGTTCTTATTGGCGGCCTAAACACTGAAGCTTTCTTT.